One and the same sample provided the 7 T cell receptor beta chains below, sequenced in a study of cytomegalovirus exposure and HLA in healthy donors. PCR primers comprised 60 Vbeta and 13 Jbeta primers. Clones were sequenced by immunoSEQ multiplex PCR, and TCRdb holds only the in-frame ones, with some missing. The profile shows under 95,000 clones, approximately 7.6% of them singletons. The sample was PBMCs. Receptors originate from a man aged 50 to 60 in good health and CMV-seronegative.

This clone was observed a few times. The rearrangement uses TRBV6-1 and TRBJ2-5; 10 bases are a match to TRBD2. The DNA matches TRBJ2-7 better at its end, which makes the J call doubtful. CDR3 length: 13 residues. CDR1 MNHNS and CDR2 SASEGT come from the germline V gene. The CDR3 DNA reads as TGTGCCAGCGTGCGAGCGGGGGGGTACGAGCAGTACTTC. Translating gives CASVRAGGYEQYF.

This clone was detected a few times. The V gene is TRBV6-5, the J gene TRBJ2-3; D remains ambiguous. The CDR3 contains 13 residues. The germline CDR1 and CDR2 sequences are MNHEY and SVGAGI. The V end lost 5 bases, the J end lost 2 bases, and 8 bases lay between the germline ends. In nucleotides, the CDR3 is TGTGCCAGCAGTGTGAGGCCCACAGATACGCAGTATTTT. Protein product: CASSVRPTDTQYF.

Only a few counts were recorded for this clone. V gene TRBV19 combines with J gene TRBJ2-2, with 9 bases identical to TRBD2. Germline-derived CDR1 and CDR2 are LNHDA and SQIVND (reference sequence). The CDR3 is made up of 17 amino acids. Trimming took 7 bases from V and 4 from J; bases not matched to a gene: 13. CDR3 loop: CASTPRPVAGVTGELFF. For the CDR3, the DNA is TGTGCCAGTACTCCCCGGCCAGTAGCGGGAGTCACCGGGGAGCTGTTTTTT.

This clone has a handful of counts. V gene TRBV7-9 combines with J gene TRBJ2-3, with D perhaps matching TRBD1 (5 bases). Germline V gene lookup returns CDR1 SEHNR and CDR2 FQNEAQ (reference sequence). Between the trimmed V and J ends, which lost 6 bases and 4 bases, there was a span of 14 bases. The length of the CDR3 is 14 residues. CDR3 in DNA: TGTGCCAGCAGGGCAGGGTCGCATGCAGATACGCAGTATTTT. Translating gives CASRAGSHADTQYF. Complete variable domain (other parts from reference TRBV7-9 and TRBJ2-3): DTGVSQNPRHKITKRGQNVTFRCDPISEHNRLYWYRQTLGQGPEFLTYFQNEAQLEKSRLLSDRFSAERPKGSFSTLEIQRTEQGDSAMYLCASRAGSHADTQYFGPGTRLTVL.

The genes are TRBV27 and TRBJ2-3; D perhaps matches TRBD1 (6 bases). Trimming took off 2 bases at V and 5 bases at J, with 17 bases between the two ends. CDR1 is MNHEY and CDR2 is SMNVEV in the germline V gene (reference sequence). This CDR3 has 16 amino acids. The CDR3 DNA sequence: TGTGCCAGCAGTTTACAGACAGGTCCGTTAAGAGATACGCAGTATTTT. This gives the protein CASSLQTGPLRDTQYF.

This clone has just a few counts. The J gene is TRBJ2-2, the V gene TRBV29-1; the match to TRBD2 covers 9 bases. V was clipped by 6 bases and J by 4 bases; unmatched bases: 6. CDR3 length: 14 amino acids. CDR1 and CDR2 from the germline V gene are SQVTM and ANQGSEA. The CDR3, as DNA: TGCAGCGTCGGACTAGCGATGGGCACCGGGGAGCTGTTTTTT. This encodes CSVGLAMGTGELFF.

This clone was picked up a small number of times. The rearrangement joins TRBV5-4 to TRBJ2-3; 8 bases are a match to TRBD2. From germline, CDR1 is SGHNT and CDR2 YYREEE (reference sequence). The CDR3 sequence is 16 residues long. V dropped 5 bases and J dropped 0; count of bases not matched to a gene: 8. The CDR3: CASRLKLADSTDTQYF. The CDR3 DNA sequence: TGTGCCAGCAGGTTGAAACTAGCGGATAGCACAGATACGCAGTATTTT.